The 12 T cell receptor beta chains below come from one sample, sequenced in a study of tumor and adjacent non-tumor tissue in lung cancer. RNA was extracted from bulk tissue without any cell sorting. The library came from three nested PCR rounds adapted from ARM-PCR protocols. One entry per CDR3 protein results from TCRdb running MiXCR on the multiplex PCR reads. Found here are more than 85,000 distinct CDR3 sequences, more than 60% of them singletons; the top ten hold about 39%. Sequenced material: lung tumor tissue. The receptors come from a woman aged 55-69 years with non-small cell lung cancer.

Details on this clonotype: Compared with germline, one end of the junction differs, possibly owing to a read error. The chain couples TRBV6-5 to TRBJ2-3; D remains ambiguous. The germline V gene encodes CDR1 MNHEY and CDR2 SVGAGI. This CDR3 spans 11 amino acids. CDR3 protein: CASSSLDKQYF. CDR3 coding DNA: TGTGCCAGCAGTTCCCTAGATAAGCAGTATTTT.

A remark on this clonotype: This sequence may be a read error, since a much larger clone differs from it by one base. The genes are TRBV6-6 and TRBJ2-2; the match to TRBD2 covers 8 bases. The germline gives CDR1 MNHNY, CDR2 SVGAGI (reference sequence). This CDR3 spans 16 amino acids. DNA of the CDR3: TGTGTCAGCACGGATAGCGGGGTACCGAACACCGGGGAGCTGTTTTTT. This gives the protein CVSTDSGVPNTGELFF.

The chain recombines TRBV28 with TRBJ1-2; weak D call: TRBD1 (5 bases). Germline V gives CDR1 MDHEN, CDR2 SYDVKM. The CDR3 consists of 13 residues. Deletions cut 5 bases from V and 4 bases from J, with 11 bases between. The CDR3 region is CASSGRGVYGYTF. For the CDR3, the DNA is TGTGCCAGCAGTGGGCGGGGGGTCTATGGCTACACCTTC.

This chain uses TRBV6-4 with TRBJ2-3; D is possibly TRBD1 or TRBD2 (5 bases each). V gave up 3 bases and J gave up 1 base, with 11 bases separating them. Germline CDR1 reads MRHNA; CDR2 reads SNTAGT. This CDR3 is built from 15 residues. The CDR3 reads CASSEGESRTDTQYF. In DNA form, the CDR3 reads TGTGCCAGCAGTGAGGGGGAGTCCCGCACAGATACGCAGTATTTT.

Remarks on this clonotype: Sequence at one end of the junction differs from germline and may be a read error. The rearrangement links TRBV5-1 to TRBJ1-6; TRBD1 agrees at 9 bases. The CDR3 length is 16 residues. Germline CDR1 SGHRS, CDR2 YFSETQ. The CDR3 region has the DNA TGCGCCAGCAGCTTGGAATTAGGGACAGGGAATTCACCCGTCCACTTT. Its translation: CASSLELGTGNSPVHF.

In regard to this clonotype: This could be a read error, since a much larger clone is one nucleotide away. CDR3 residues: CASSATRAANEQFF. The CDR3 bases are TGCGCCAGCAGTGCAACGAGAGCGGCCAATGAGCAGTTCTTC. The V gene is TRBV10-1, the J gene TRBJ2-1; a weak D match, TRBD2 (5 bases). V dropped 4 bases and J dropped 6 bases, with 13 bases sitting between them. The V gene's germline CDR1 is WNHNN and CDR2 SYGVQD (reference sequence). This CDR3 comprises 14 residues.

A note on this clonotype: Mismatch with germline at one junction end may stem from a read error. The J gene is TRBJ2-1, the V gene TRBV20-1; TRBD2 aligns across 10 bases. CDR3 length: 16 amino acids. Germline lookup yields CDR1 DFQATT and CDR2 SNEGSKA (reference sequence). The DNA of the CDR3 is TGCAGTGCTAAATCTAGCGGGAGTAGTTATAGGAATGAACAGTTCTTC. Encoded protein: CSAKSSGSSYRNEQFF.

On this clonotype itself: A much larger clone differs from this one at a single base, so this may be a read error. The chain uses TRBV12-3 or TRBV12-4 and TRBJ1-1; D not resolved. The length of the CDR3 is 14 residues. Deletions cut 6 bases from V and 1 base from J, with 12 bases between. The CDR3 here is CASSTKDPNTEAFF. CDR3 DNA: TGTGCCAGCAGCACAAAAGACCCGAACACTGAAGCTTTCTTT.

In the case of this clonotype: The junction departs from germline at one end; a sequencing error may be responsible. This chain's CDR3 is CPSSPGDRGDNTETQYF. The CDR3 DNA reads TGTCCCAGCAGCCCGGGCGATAGGGGGGATAATACGGAGACCCAGTACTTC. This sequence joins TRBV5-5 and TRBJ2-5, with D perhaps assigned TRBD1 or TRBD2 (6 bases each). Germline lookup yields CDR1 SGHKS and CDR2 YYEKEE (reference sequence). The CDR3 totals 17 residues.

This clonotype was picked up a small number of times. Since a much larger clone is just one base distant, this may be a read error. In nucleotides, the CDR3 is TGTGCCAGTACCCAGGGGCGGGCTAGCGGTGATACGCAGTATTTT. Its translation: CASTQGRASGDTQYF. The chain couples TRBV7-8 to TRBJ2-3; TRBD2 is a possible D gene (7 bases). The germline V gene has CDR1 SGHVS and CDR2 FQNEAQ. There are 15 residues in the CDR3. The ends were cut back, 9 bases at V and 6 bases at J, with 22 bases in the middle.

As concerns this clonotype: Sequence at one end of the junction differs from germline and may be a read error. CDR3 sequence: CATNDHRFLGGSEQFF. CDR3 bases: TGTGCCACCAATGATCACCGGTTTTTGGGCGGCAGTGAGCAGTTCTTC. The gene calls are TRBV24-1 and TRBJ2-1; D unclear. Per germline, CDR1 KGHDR and CDR2 SFDVKD. This CDR3 comprises 16 residues.

With regard to this clonotype: A junction boundary mismatches the germline segment, possibly from a read error. The DNA of the CDR3 is TGCGTCAGCAGCTTAGAGTTGACTAGCGGGAGTCACATTGAACAGTTCTTC. Its protein product is CVSSLELTSGSHIEQFF. The rearrangement joins TRBV11-3 to TRBJ2-1, with 12 bases that match TRBD2. This CDR3 contains 17 residues. The V gene's germline CDR1 is SGHNT and CDR2 YENEEA.